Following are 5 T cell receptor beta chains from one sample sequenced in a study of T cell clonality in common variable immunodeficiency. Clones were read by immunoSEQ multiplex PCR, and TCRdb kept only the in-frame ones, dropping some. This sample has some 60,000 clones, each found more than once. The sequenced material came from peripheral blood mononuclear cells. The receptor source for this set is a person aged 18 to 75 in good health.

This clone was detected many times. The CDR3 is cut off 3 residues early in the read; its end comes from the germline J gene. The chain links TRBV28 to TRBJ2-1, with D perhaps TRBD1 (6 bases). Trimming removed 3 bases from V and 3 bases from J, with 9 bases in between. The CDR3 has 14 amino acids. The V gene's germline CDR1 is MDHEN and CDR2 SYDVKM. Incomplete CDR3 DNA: TGTGCCAGCAGTTTTACGGACAGCTACAATGAG. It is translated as CASSFTDSYNE. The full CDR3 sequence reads CASSFTDSYNEQFF.

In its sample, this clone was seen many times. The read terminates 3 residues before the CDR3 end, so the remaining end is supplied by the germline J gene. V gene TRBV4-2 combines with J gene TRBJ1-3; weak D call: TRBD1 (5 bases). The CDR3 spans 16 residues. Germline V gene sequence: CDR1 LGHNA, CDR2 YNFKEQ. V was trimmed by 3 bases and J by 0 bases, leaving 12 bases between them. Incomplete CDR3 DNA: TGTGCCAGCAGCCAGGCAGGACACCTCTCTGGAAACACC. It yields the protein CASSQAGHLSGNT. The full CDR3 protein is CASSQAGHLSGNTIYF.

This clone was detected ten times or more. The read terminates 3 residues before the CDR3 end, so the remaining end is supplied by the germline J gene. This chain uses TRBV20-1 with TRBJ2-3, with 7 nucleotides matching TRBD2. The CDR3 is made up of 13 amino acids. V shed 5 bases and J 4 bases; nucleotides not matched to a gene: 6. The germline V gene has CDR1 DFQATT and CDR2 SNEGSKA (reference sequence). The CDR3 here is CSADGRGADTQYF. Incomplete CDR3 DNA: TGCAGTGCTGATGGGAGGGGTGCAGATACG.

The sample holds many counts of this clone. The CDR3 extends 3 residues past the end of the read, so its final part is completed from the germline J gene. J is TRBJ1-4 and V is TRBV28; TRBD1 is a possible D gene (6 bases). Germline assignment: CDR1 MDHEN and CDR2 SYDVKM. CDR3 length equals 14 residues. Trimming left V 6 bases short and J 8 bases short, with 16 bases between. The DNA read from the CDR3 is TGTGCCAGCAGCCTGCCACAGGGAGGGGAAAAA. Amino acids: CASSLPQGGEK. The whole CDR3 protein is CASSLPQGGEKLFF.

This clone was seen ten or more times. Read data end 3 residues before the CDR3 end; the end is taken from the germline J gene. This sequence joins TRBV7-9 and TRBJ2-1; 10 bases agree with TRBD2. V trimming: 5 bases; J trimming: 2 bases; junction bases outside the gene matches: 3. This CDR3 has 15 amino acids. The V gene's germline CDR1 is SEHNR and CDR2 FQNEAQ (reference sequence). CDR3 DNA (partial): TGTGCCAGCAGCCTGCTAGCGGGAGCCTACAATGAG. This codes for CASSLLAGAYNE. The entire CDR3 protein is CASSLLAGAYNEQFF.